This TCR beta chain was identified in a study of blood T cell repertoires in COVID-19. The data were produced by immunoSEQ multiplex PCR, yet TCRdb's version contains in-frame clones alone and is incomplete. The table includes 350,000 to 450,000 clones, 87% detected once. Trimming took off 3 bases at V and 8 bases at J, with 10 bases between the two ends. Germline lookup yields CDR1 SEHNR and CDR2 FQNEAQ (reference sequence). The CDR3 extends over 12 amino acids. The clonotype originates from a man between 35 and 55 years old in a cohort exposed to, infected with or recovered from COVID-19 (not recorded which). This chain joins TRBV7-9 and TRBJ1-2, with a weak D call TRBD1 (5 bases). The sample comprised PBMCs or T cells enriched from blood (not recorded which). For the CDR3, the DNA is TGTGCCAGCAGCTTCCAGGGTGGAGGCTACACCTTC. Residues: CASSFQGGGYTF. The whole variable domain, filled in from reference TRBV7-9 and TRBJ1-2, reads DTGVSQNPRHKITKRGQNVTFRCDPISEHNRLYWYRQTLGQGPEFLTYFQNEAQLEKSRLLSDRFSAERPKGSFSTLEIQRTEQGDSAMYLCASSFQGGGYTFGSGTRLTVV.